This TCR beta chain was identified during a study of radiation and T cells in renal cell carcinoma. Time point described: blood 2 weeks post-SBRT. Treatment given: 15 Gy SBRT to primary tumor, nephrectomy 4 weeks later. Radiation-treated patients gave blood at baseline, week 2 and week 4. The CDR3 spans 15 residues. Per the germline V gene, CDR1 is SGHDT and CDR2 is YYEEEE. V was pared by 5 bases and J by 3 bases, with 15 bases between. Regarding the study as a whole: From baseline, blood top tumor clonotypes peaked at 2 weeks post-radiation.

Sequencing was performed with immunoSEQ multiplex PCR; in TCRdb, only in-frame clones are kept and a portion is missing. The sample has tens of thousands of clones; roughly 72% are singletons. This clone was counted at least ten times. Antigen unknown. The chain joins TRBV5-6 to TRBJ2-1, with D maybe TRBD1 (6 bases). Specimen: blood, collected from a patient whose treatment included radiotherapy and nephrectomy. The TCR originated in a man between 60 and 75 years old with renal cell carcinoma. In DNA form, the CDR3 reads TGTGCCAGCAGGTACCGGGACACCGACTACAATGAGCAGTTCTTC. Amino acid sequence: CASRYRDTDYNEQFF. The full variable domain, completed using reference TRBV5-6 and TRBJ2-1, is DAGVTQSPTHLIKTRGQQVTLRCSPKSGHDTVSWYQQALGQGPQFIFQYYEEEERQRGNFPDRFSGHQFPNYSSELNVNALLLGDSALYLCASRYRDTDYNEQFFGPGTRLTVL.